This passage covers 27 T cell receptor beta chains from one sample sequenced in a study of T cells after yellow fever vaccination. Each CDR3 protein is one row after TCRdb ran MiXCR on the 5' RACE reads. The sample has some 170,000 distinct CDR3 sequences; around 8.5% are singletons. The specimen was CD8+ T cells sorted from PBMCs, collected 45 days after the yellow fever booster vaccination. The receptors derive from a young man who received the YFV17D yellow fever vaccine.

In this sample, this clonotype turned up a few times. This rearrangement joins TRBV20-1 to TRBJ1-1; D not certain. The CDR3 extends over 15 amino acids. V gave up 6 bases and J gave up 0 bases, with 17 bases separating them. Germline CDR1 and CDR2: DFQATT and SNEGSKA (reference sequence). CDR3 coding DNA: TGCAGTGCCCGGCGAGGGCCGAGTTTGAACACTGAAGCTTTCTTT. As protein: CSARRGPSLNTEAFF.

The V and J genes are TRBV15 and TRBJ2-5; possible D gene TRBD1, 6 bases. Trimming removed 5 bases at V and 3 bases at J, with 13 bases between. CDR1 is LNHNV, CDR2 YYDKDF, per germline (reference sequence). The CDR3 loop spans 14 amino acids. CDR3 DNA sequence: TGTGCCACCAGCGAAGACGGACAGAAAGAGACCCAGTACTTC. It yields the protein CATSEDGQKETQYF. The whole variable domain, filled in from reference TRBV15 and TRBJ2-5, reads DAMVIQNPRYQVTQFGKPVTLSCSQTLNHNVMYWYQQKSSQAPKLLFHYYDKDFNNEADTPDNFQSRRPNTSFCFLDIRSPGLGDTAMYLCATSEDGQKETQYFGPGTRLLVL.

The chain links TRBV11-2 to TRBJ1-6; D uncertain. This CDR3 contains 14 residues. The V and J ends lost 4 bases and 7 bases respectively, with 11 bases between them. Looked up from germline, CDR1 is SGHAT and CDR2 is FQNNGV. The CDR3 sequence: CASSYLGINSPLHF. CDR3 bases: TGTGCCAGCAGCTATCTCGGAATAAATTCACCCCTCCACTTT.

This clonotype was recorded a few times. J is TRBJ2-5 and V is TRBV6-2 or TRBV6-3; 8 nucleotides align to TRBD1. V was clipped by 4 bases and J by 5 bases; unmatched bases: 9. From germline, CDR1 is MNHEY and CDR2 SVGEGT. The CDR3 is 15 residues long. The CDR3 nucleotides are TGTGCCAGCAGTTTTTCCAGGGGGCGCCCCGAGACCCAGTACTTC. It encodes CASSFSRGRPETQYF.

In its sample, this clonotype was seen a few times. The chain uses TRBV7-9 and TRBJ1-5; 10 nucleotides match TRBD1. With V trimmed by 6 bases and J by 3 bases, 14 bases remained unmatched. There are 18 residues in the CDR3. Germline V gives CDR1 SEHNR, CDR2 FQNEAQ (reference sequence). Here the CDR3 DNA reads TGTGCCAGCAGTTCTCATCGGCCCGGGACAGGGGACAATCAGCCCCAGCATTTT. Amino acid sequence: CASSSHRPGTGDNQPQHF.

This chain connects TRBV14 to TRBJ2-1, with 7 bases matching TRBD2. The V gene end was trimmed by 4 bases and the J gene end by 3 bases; junction bases not matched to a gene: 6. Germline V CDR1 and CDR2: SGHDN, FVKESK. This CDR3 has 15 amino acids. The CDR3 loop reads CASSPPPGGYNEQFF. CDR3 coding DNA: TGTGCCAGCAGCCCCCCCCCGGGGGGCTACAATGAGCAGTTCTTC.

This clonotype was seen a few times. The chain couples TRBV30 to TRBJ1-1; D possibly corresponds to TRBD1 (5 bases). Trimming took off 6 bases at V and 7 bases at J, with 12 bases between the two ends. Per germline, CDR1 GTSNPN and CDR2 SVGIG (reference sequence). This CDR3 is built from 11 residues. The CDR3 reads CACIRGVEAFF. The CDR3 nucleotides are TGTGCCTGCATACGGGGCGTTGAAGCTTTCTTT.

This clonotype was detected only a few times. The chain combines TRBV12-3 or TRBV12-4 with TRBJ2-3; 16 bases fit TRBD2. V was clipped by 4 bases and J by 5 bases; unmatched bases: 9. The length of the CDR3 is 18 residues. DNA for the CDR3: TGTGCCAGCAGTTCGGGACTAGCGGGGGGGGTCCCCCTAGATACGCAGTATTTT. It is translated as CASSSGLAGGVPLDTQYF.

This clonotype was picked up a small number of times. The chain employs TRBV12-3 or TRBV12-4 and TRBJ2-1; the match to TRBD1 covers 7 bases. The CDR3 extends over 12 amino acids. The ends lost 6 bases at V and 6 bases at J; junction bases unmatched: 2. In nucleotides, the CDR3 is TGTGCCAGCAGGCGGACAGGCAATGAGCAGTTCTTC. It codes for CASRRTGNEQFF.

At least ten counts were recorded for this clonotype. The rearrangement links TRBV5-1 to TRBJ2-3; D possibly matches TRBD1 or TRBD2 (6 bases each). Germline V gives CDR1 SGHRS, CDR2 YFSETQ. The CDR3 runs 14 residues. Trimming removed 6 bases from V and 6 bases from J, with 17 bases in between. The CDR3 DNA sequence: TGCGCCAGCACCTCCCCTTCGGGGGCGGATACGCAGTATTTT. It encodes CASTSPSGADTQYF.

Only a few counts were recorded for this clonotype. The CDR3 is CASSQAERGGTEAFF. Here the CDR3 DNA reads TGCGCCAGCAGCCAAGCCGAACGGGGAGGAACTGAAGCTTTCTTT. The gene calls are TRBV4-1 and TRBJ1-1; no definite D call. The ends were cut back, 1 base at V and 5 bases at J, with 14 bases in the middle. CDR3 size: 15 residues. CDR1 and CDR2 from the germline V gene are MGHRA and YSYEKL.

This clonotype was counted a few times. The chain employs TRBV14 and TRBJ2-7, with D unresolved. Trimming left V 3 bases short and J 4 bases short, with 13 bases between. Germline lookup yields CDR1 SGHDN and CDR2 FVKESK. The CDR3 sequence is 14 residues long. The CDR3 protein is CASSHGLQPYEQYF. DNA for the CDR3: TGTGCCAGCAGCCATGGTTTACAACCTTACGAGCAGTACTTC.

The chain couples TRBV7-8 to TRBJ2-7; D is uncertain. The germline V gene has CDR1 SGHVS and CDR2 FQNEAQ. The germline V and J ends were trimmed by 1 base and 0 bases, with 7 bases remaining between them. The CDR3 loop spans 14 amino acids. CDR3 sequence: CASSLGQVSYEQYF. CDR3 in DNA: TGTGCCAGCAGCTTAGGGCAGGTCTCCTACGAGCAGTACTTC.

This clonotype was detected only a few times. The CDR3 DNA reads as TGTGCCAGCAGCGTAGGAGAGGCCAGCTGGGGGACTGAAGCTTTCTTT. Protein: CASSVGEASWGTEAFF. The V and J genes are TRBV9 and TRBJ1-1; D might be TRBD1 (5 bases). The CDR3 is 16 residues long. Per the germline V gene, CDR1 is SGDLS and CDR2 is YYNGEE. Trimming cost V 0 bases and J 5 bases, with 17 bases left between them.

The V and J genes are TRBV20-1 and TRBJ2-3; 7 nucleotides line up with TRBD1. Germline-derived CDR1 and CDR2 are DFQATT and SNEGSKA (reference sequence). The CDR3 sequence is 14 residues long. J was trimmed by 2 bases and V by 5 bases; bases with no gene match: 7. For the CDR3, the DNA is TGCAGTGCTGACGACAGGGCCTTCACAGATACGCAGTATTTT. Amino acids: CSADDRAFTDTQYF.

This clonotype was seen a few times. The V call is TRBV27, the J call TRBJ2-7; D may be TRBD2 (5 bases). Germline lookup yields CDR1 MNHEY and CDR2 SMNVEV (reference sequence). CDR3 length equals 13 residues. V lost 2 bases to trimming and J lost 4 bases, with 9 bases between them. DNA of the CDR3: TGTGCCAGCAGTTTAACGAGGGATTACGAGCAGTACTTC. Encoded protein: CASSLTRDYEQYF.

The CDR3 protein is CASSLSGSSSYEQYV. DNA for the CDR3: TGTGCCAGCAGCCTCAGCGGGAGCAGCTCCTACGAGCAGTACGTC. V and J are TRBV7-2 and TRBJ2-7; TRBD2 matches 8 bases. From germline, CDR1 is SGHTA and CDR2 FQGNSA. The V segment lost 5 bases and the J segment 0 bases; nucleotides outside the gene matches: 6. The CDR3 runs to 15 residues.

The V and J genes are TRBV7-9 and TRBJ2-3; TRBD2 matches 15 bases. CDR3 length: 19 residues. Germline-derived CDR1 and CDR2 are SEHNR and FQNEAQ (reference sequence). V shed 3 bases, J shed 4 bases, and the junction held 11 bases outside the gene matches. This CDR3 is CASSLPSPGLAGGSDTQYF. CDR3 DNA sequence: TGTGCCAGCAGCTTGCCGAGCCCGGGACTAGCGGGGGGATCAGATACGCAGTATTTT.

This clonotype was observed many times. The J gene is TRBJ2-2, the V gene TRBV7-9, with TRBD1 as a possible D gene (6 bases). The CDR3 runs to 12 residues. Germline V gene sequence: CDR1 SEHNR, CDR2 FQNEAQ (reference sequence). Trimming stripped 5 bases from V and 8 bases from J, with 9 bases between. As DNA, the CDR3 is TGTGCCAGCAGCCCAGGGGCGGGGGAGCTGTTTTTT. Translating it yields CASSPGAGELFF.

This chain joins TRBV6-1 and TRBJ2-7, with D perhaps given as TRBD1 or TRBD2 (5 bases each). Germline V gene lookup returns CDR1 MNHNS and CDR2 SASEGT. Trimming removed 6 bases at V and 3 bases at J, with 12 bases between. CDR3 length: 13 amino acids. The CDR3 sequence is CASRRGQGYEQYV. CDR3 nucleotide sequence: TGTGCCAGCAGACGGGGCCAAGGCTACGAGCAGTACGTC.

The chain couples TRBV3-1 to TRBJ2-5, with D possibly TRBD1 on 5 matching bases. Trimming shortened V by 1 base and J by 4 bases, and 13 bases separated the two germline ends. CDR1 and CDR2 from the germline V gene are LGHDT and YNNKEL (reference sequence). The CDR3 totals 15 residues. The DNA of the CDR3 is TGTGCCAGCAGCCAAGTCCGAGACAGTATAGAGACCCAGTACTTC. Its protein product is CASSQVRDSIETQYF.

The J gene is TRBJ2-5, the V gene TRBV3-1; the match to TRBD2 covers 11 bases. This CDR3 has 16 amino acids. Germline CDR1 reads LGHDT; CDR2 reads YNNKEL (reference sequence). The V and J ends lost 0 bases and 2 bases, in that order; junction bases with no gene match: 2. This CDR3 is CASSQETSGMQETQYF. In DNA form, the CDR3 reads TGTGCCAGCAGCCAAGAGACTAGCGGGATGCAAGAGACCCAGTACTTC.

This clonotype was detected ten times or more. This chain links TRBV20-1 with TRBJ2-4, with TRBD1 matching over 7 bases. Germline V gene sequence: CDR1 DFQATT, CDR2 SNEGSKA (reference sequence). This CDR3 comprises 18 residues. The V and J ends lost 5 bases and 0 bases, in that order; junction bases with no gene match: 16. The DNA for the CDR3 is TGCAGTGCTCAGAATGACAGGGAAAGGTGGATAGCCAAAAACATTCAGTACTTC. It encodes CSAQNDRERWIAKNIQYF.

The chain joins TRBV12-5 to TRBJ2-3; a weak D match, TRBD1 (6 bases). Trimming cost V 4 bases and J 5 bases, with 7 bases left between them. The CDR3 totals 12 residues. Per the germline V gene, CDR1 is LGHNT and CDR2 is FRNRAP. The CDR3 sequence: CASGSGVDTQYF. The CDR3 region has the DNA TGTGCTAGTGGTTCAGGGGTAGATACGCAGTATTTT.

This clonotype has at least ten counts. The junction and the germline gene differ at one end; a read error may be behind it. The V and J genes are TRBV15 and TRBJ2-5; possibly TRBD1 for D (6 bases). The CDR3 is made up of 16 amino acids. The germline gives CDR1 LNHNV, CDR2 YYDKDF (reference sequence). The CDR3 loop reads CATSRDRGRDISHLSF. In nucleotides, the CDR3 is TGTGCCACCAGCAGAGATCGGGGCCGGGACATCTCCCACCTTAGCTTC.

This clonotype was picked up one time. The chain joins TRBV12-3 or TRBV12-4 to TRBJ1-1; 7 bases are shared with TRBD1. The CDR3 length is 14 residues. The V segment lost 5 bases and the J segment 5 bases; nucleotides outside the gene matches: 8. The CDR3 region is CASSTSRGGTEAFF. In DNA form, the CDR3 reads TGTGCCAGCAGTACGAGCAGGGGGGGTACTGAAGCTTTCTTT.

The gene calls are TRBV20-1 and TRBJ2-1; 12 bases are a match to TRBD2. The germline V gene has CDR1 DFQATT and CDR2 SNEGSKA (reference sequence). The CDR3 extends over 19 amino acids. J lost 2 bases, V lost 3 bases, and 14 bases had no gene match. CDR3 sequence reads: CSASLLLAGGPETYNEQFF. The DNA of the CDR3 is TGCAGTGCTAGCCTCTTACTAGCGGGGGGTCCCGAAACCTACAATGAGCAGTTCTTC.